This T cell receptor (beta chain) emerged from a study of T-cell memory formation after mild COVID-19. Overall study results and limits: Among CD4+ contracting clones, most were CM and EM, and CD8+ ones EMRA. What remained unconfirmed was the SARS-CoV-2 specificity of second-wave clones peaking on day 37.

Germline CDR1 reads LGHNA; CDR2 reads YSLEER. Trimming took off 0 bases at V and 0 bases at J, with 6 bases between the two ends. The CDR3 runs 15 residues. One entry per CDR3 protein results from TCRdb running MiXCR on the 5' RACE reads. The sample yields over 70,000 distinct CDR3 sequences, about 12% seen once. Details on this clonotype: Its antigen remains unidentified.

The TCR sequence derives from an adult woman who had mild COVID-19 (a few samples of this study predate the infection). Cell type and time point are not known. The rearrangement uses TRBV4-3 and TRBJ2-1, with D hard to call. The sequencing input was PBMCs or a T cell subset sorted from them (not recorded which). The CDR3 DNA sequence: TGCGCCAGCAGCCAAGATGGGTACTCCTACAATGAGCAGTTCTTC. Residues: CASSQDGYSYNEQFF.